The 15 T cell receptor beta chains given below trace back to one sample, sequenced in a study of blood T cell repertoires in COVID-19. Sequencing used immunoSEQ multiplex PCR; TCRdb keeps in-frame clones, though not all of them. The sample has 200,000 to 300,000 clones, over 75% seen once. Sequencing input: peripheral blood. The receptors were sampled from a woman of 80 years or more with acute or convalescent COVID-19.

V is TRBV5-1 and J is TRBJ2-1; 8 bases line up with TRBD2. Losses at the gene ends were 2 bases for V and 1 base for J; bases not matched to a gene: 2. This CDR3 is built from 15 residues. CDR1 and CDR2 (germline): SGHRS, YFSETQ. The CDR3 region is CASSLTSGSYNEQFF. In nucleotides, the CDR3 is TGCGCCAGCAGCTTAACTAGCGGTTCCTACAATGAGCAGTTCTTC.

The chain is built from TRBV5-1 and TRBJ2-7; D is unresolved. The CDR3 covers 14 residues. V shed 2 bases and J shed 5 bases, with 14 bases lying between them. CDR1 SGHRS and CDR2 YFSETQ come from the germline V gene. The CDR3 sequence is CASSFPESVNEQYF. CDR3 bases: TGCGCCAGCAGCTTTCCGGAGTCGGTGAACGAGCAGTACTTC.

The rearrangement uses TRBV2 and TRBJ1-6; 9 bases line up with TRBD1. In germline, CDR1 is SNHLY, CDR2 FYNNEI. Trimming cost V 6 bases and J 10 bases; bases outside gene matches: 7. The CDR3 has 14 amino acids. The DNA of the CDR3 is TGTGCCAGCAGCCGGGACAGGGAGGGGTCACCCCTCCACTTT. Amino acid sequence: CASSRDREGSPLHF. The variable domain in full, with the rest retrieved from reference TRBV2 and TRBJ1-6, is EPEVTQTPSHQVTQMGQEVILRCVPISNHLYFYWYRQILGQKVEFLVSFYNNEISEKSEIFDDQFSVERPDGSNFTLKIRSTKLEDSAMYFCASSRDREGSPLHFGNGTRLTVT.

The chain links TRBV27 to TRBJ2-2; 9 bases are a match to TRBD1. Germline CDR1 MNHEY, CDR2 SMNVEV (reference sequence). The trim removed 6 bases at V and 2 bases at J, leaving 4 bases unmatched. The CDR3 loop spans 15 amino acids. The chain's CDR3 is CASRLQGANTGELFF. The CDR3 coding sequence is TGTGCCAGCAGGTTACAGGGGGCCAACACCGGGGAGCTGTTTTTT.

This clone was seen a few times. The chain uses TRBV3-1 (or the pseudogene TRBV3-2) and TRBJ1-3; D is unresolved. The V gene lost 2 bases and the J gene lost 0 bases, with 8 bases spanning the gap. CDR3 length: 15 amino acids. Germline V lookup: CDR1 LGHDT, CDR2 YNNKEL (reference sequence). The CDR3 protein is CASSQLLVSGNTIYF. The CDR3 nucleotides are TGTGCCAGCAGCCAATTACTTGTCTCTGGAAACACCATATATTTT.

A word on this clone: Other DNA sequences within the sample encode an identical CDR3. The chain recombines TRBV24-1 with TRBJ1-5, with D possibly being TRBD1 (5 bases). CDR3 length: 13 residues. Trimming removed 4 bases at V and 7 bases at J, with 10 bases between. Germline assignment: CDR1 KGHDR and CDR2 SFDVKD. DNA for the CDR3: TGTGCCACCAGTGACCCCGGGGGACAGCCCCAGCATTTT. Protein sequence: CATSDPGGQPQHF.

This chain uses TRBV2 with TRBJ1-4; 8 nucleotides agree with TRBD1. CDR3 length: 16 amino acids. Trimming removed 6 bases from V and 1 base from J; junction bases left unmatched: 7. Germline loops: CDR1 SNHLY, CDR2 FYNNEI. The CDR3 DNA is TGTGCCAGCAGGAAGGACAGGGTGAAAACTAATGAAAAACTGTTTTTT. Its translation is CASRKDRVKTNEKLFF.

This sequence joins TRBV27 and TRBJ1-5; D is unresolved. Trimming took off 3 bases at V and 0 bases at J, with 3 bases between the two ends. This CDR3 contains 13 residues. In germline, CDR1 is MNHEY, CDR2 SMNVEV (reference sequence). The CDR3 sequence is CASSFYSNQPQHF. The CDR3 nucleotides read TGTGCCAGCAGTTTCTATAGCAATCAGCCCCAGCATTTT.

The genes are TRBV3-1 (or the pseudogene TRBV3-2) and TRBJ1-2; the D gene is possibly TRBD1 (5 bases). The germline V gene encodes CDR1 LGHDT and CDR2 YNNKEL (reference sequence). The CDR3 covers 14 residues. V gave up 4 bases and J gave up 6 bases, with 15 bases separating them. DNA of the CDR3: TGTGCCAGCAGCCCCGCCTCAGGGTGGCATGGCTACACCTTC. Translation: CASSPASGWHGYTF.

This sequence joins TRBV3-1 (or the pseudogene TRBV3-2) and TRBJ2-1, with 8 positions matching TRBD1. V lost 5 bases to trimming and J lost 4 bases; unmatched junction nucleotides: 7. There are 15 residues in the CDR3. Germline loops: CDR1 LGHDT, CDR2 YNNKEL (reference sequence). The CDR3 loop reads CASSSQGARYNEQFF. CDR3 sequence (DNA): TGTGCCAGCAGCTCCCAGGGGGCGAGGTACAATGAGCAGTTCTTC.

The gene calls are TRBV7-7 and TRBJ2-7, with TRBD1 matching 9 bases. From germline, CDR1 is SSHAT and CDR2 FNYEAQ (reference sequence). CDR3 size: 15 residues. V was pared by 1 base and J by 5 bases, with 6 bases of the junction left unmatched. Written as DNA, the CDR3 is TGTGCCAGCAGCTTAGGGGGGACAGGGAAAGACGAGCAGTACTTC. Protein product: CASSLGGTGKDEQYF.

This chain links TRBV10-3 with TRBJ2-7; the match to TRBD1 covers 9 bases. J was trimmed by 5 bases and V by 4 bases; bases with no gene match: 9. CDR1 and CDR2 from the germline V gene are ENHRY and SYGVKD. The CDR3 has 15 residues. The CDR3 here is CAISAVPGQGNEQYF. As DNA, the CDR3 is TGTGCCATCAGTGCCGTACCGGGACAGGGCAACGAGCAGTACTTC.

The V call is TRBV7-9, the J call TRBJ1-2; weak D call: TRBD1 (6 bases). CDR3 size: 14 residues. Germline V gene sequence: CDR1 SEHNR, CDR2 FQNEAQ (reference sequence). With 3 bases removed from V and 1 base from J, the gap between germline ends came to 9 bases. This CDR3 reads CASSLDSSNYGYTF. CDR3 in DNA: TGTGCCAGCAGCTTGGACAGCAGTAACTATGGCTACACCTTC.

The chain combines TRBV2 with TRBJ1-4; D might be TRBD1 (5 bases). This CDR3 comprises 16 residues. Trimming left V 6 bases short and J 0 bases short, with 14 bases between. The germline gives CDR1 SNHLY, CDR2 FYNNEI. The CDR3 loop reads CASSRQSPATNEKLFF. CDR3 nucleotides: TGTGCCAGCAGCCGACAGTCCCCTGCAACTAATGAAAAACTGTTTTTT.

This rearrangement joins TRBV6-1 to TRBJ1-4, with TRBD1 matching 8 bases. The CDR3 totals 14 residues. The junction had 11 bases not matched to a gene; V was cut back by 3 bases and J by 14 bases. Germline V gene sequence: CDR1 MNHNS, CDR2 SASEGT. The CDR3 here is CASSETRTGLNLFF. The CDR3 coding sequence is TGTGCCAGCAGTGAGACCAGGACAGGGTTAAATCTGTTTTTT.